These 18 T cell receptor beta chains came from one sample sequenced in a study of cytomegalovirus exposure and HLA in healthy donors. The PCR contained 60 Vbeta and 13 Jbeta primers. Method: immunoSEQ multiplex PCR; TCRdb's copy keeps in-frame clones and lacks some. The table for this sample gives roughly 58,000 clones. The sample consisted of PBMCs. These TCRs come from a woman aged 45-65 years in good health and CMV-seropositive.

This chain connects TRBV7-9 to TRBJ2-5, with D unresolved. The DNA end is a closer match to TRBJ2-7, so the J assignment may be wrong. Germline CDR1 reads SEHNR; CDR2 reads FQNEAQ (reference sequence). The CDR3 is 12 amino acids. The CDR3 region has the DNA TGTGCCAGCAGCCCCGGTTTATACGAGCAGTACTTC. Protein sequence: CASSPGLYEQYF.

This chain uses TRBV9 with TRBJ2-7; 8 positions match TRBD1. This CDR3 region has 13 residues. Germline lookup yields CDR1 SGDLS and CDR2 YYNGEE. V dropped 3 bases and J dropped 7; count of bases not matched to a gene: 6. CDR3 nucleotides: TGTGCCAGCAGCGCCAGGACAGGGCGAGAGCAGTACTTC. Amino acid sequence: CASSARTGREQYF. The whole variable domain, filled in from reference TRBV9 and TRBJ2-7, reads DSGVTQTPKHLITATGQRVTLRCSPRSGDLSVYWYQQSLDQGLQFLIQYYNGEERAKGNILERFSAQQFPDLHSELNLSSLELGDSALYFCASSARTGREQYFGPGTRLTVT.

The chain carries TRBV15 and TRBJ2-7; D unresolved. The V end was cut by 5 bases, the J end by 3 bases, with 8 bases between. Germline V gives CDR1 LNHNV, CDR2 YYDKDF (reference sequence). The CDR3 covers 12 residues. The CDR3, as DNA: TGTGCCACCAGCCCACCAGGCTACGAGCAGTACTTC. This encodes CATSPPGYEQYF.

The DNA of the CDR3 is TGCAGCGTTGGGGTGGCGGCTAATGAAAAACTGTTTTTT. This sequence encodes CSVGVAANEKLFF. V is TRBV29-1 and J is TRBJ1-4; no clear D. Germline CDR1 reads SQVTM; CDR2 reads ANQGSEA. There are 13 residues in the CDR3. V was pared by 4 bases and J by 3 bases, with 9 bases between.

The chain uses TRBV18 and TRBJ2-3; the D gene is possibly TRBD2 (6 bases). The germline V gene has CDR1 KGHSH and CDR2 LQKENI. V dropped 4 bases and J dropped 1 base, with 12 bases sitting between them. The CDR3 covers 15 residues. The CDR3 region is CASSQSIAGTDTQYF. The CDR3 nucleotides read TGTGCCAGCTCACAATCGATAGCGGGCACAGATACGCAGTATTTT.

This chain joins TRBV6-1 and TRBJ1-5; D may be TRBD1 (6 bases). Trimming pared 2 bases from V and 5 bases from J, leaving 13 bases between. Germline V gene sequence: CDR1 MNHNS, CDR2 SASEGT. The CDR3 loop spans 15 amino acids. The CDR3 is CASSENRVGDQPQHF. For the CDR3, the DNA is TGTGCCAGCAGTGAAAACAGGGTCGGGGATCAGCCCCAGCATTTT.

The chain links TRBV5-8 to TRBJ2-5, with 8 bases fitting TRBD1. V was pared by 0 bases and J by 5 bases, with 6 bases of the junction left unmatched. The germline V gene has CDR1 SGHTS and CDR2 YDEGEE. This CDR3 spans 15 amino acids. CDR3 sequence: CASSLEGQEGETQYF. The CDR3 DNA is TGTGCCAGCAGCTTGGAGGGACAGGAGGGGGAGACCCAGTACTTC.

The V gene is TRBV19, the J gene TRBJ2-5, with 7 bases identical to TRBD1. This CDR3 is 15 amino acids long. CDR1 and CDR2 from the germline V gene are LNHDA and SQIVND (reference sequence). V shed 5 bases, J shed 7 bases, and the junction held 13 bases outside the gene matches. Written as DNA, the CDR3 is TGTGCCAGTAGTCCGAGGGGACAGCTCCCCGGGACCCAGTACTTC. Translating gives CASSPRGQLPGTQYF.

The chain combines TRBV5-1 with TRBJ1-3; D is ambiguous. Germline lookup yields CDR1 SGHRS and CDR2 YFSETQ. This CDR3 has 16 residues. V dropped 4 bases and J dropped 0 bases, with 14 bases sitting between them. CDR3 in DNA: TGCGCCAGCAGCCCCCTCCCGGTGCTCTCTGGAAACACCATATATTTT. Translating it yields CASSPLPVLSGNTIYF. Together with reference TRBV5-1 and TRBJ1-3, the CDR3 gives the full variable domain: KAGVTQTPRYLIKTRGQQVTLSCSPISGHRSVSWYQQTPGQGLQFLFEYFSETQRNKGNFPGRFSGRQFSNSRSEMNVSTLELGDSALYLCASSPLPVLSGNTIYFGEGSWLTVV.

The CDR3 nucleotides are TGCGCCAGCAGCTTGGGCGGGAGTAATGAGCAGTTCTTC. This sequence encodes CASSLGGSNEQFF. The gene calls are TRBV5-1 and TRBJ2-1, with 7 bases that match TRBD2. J gave up 7 bases and V 0 bases, and 1 base lay outside the gene matches. CDR3 size: 13 residues. Germline-derived CDR1 and CDR2 are SGHRS and YFSETQ.

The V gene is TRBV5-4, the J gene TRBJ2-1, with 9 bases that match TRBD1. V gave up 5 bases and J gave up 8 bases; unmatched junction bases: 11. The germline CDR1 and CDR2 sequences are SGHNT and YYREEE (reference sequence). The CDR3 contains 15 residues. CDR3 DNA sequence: TGTGCCAGCAGACAAACCGGGACAGGGATACATGAGCAGTTCTTC. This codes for CASRQTGTGIHEQFF.

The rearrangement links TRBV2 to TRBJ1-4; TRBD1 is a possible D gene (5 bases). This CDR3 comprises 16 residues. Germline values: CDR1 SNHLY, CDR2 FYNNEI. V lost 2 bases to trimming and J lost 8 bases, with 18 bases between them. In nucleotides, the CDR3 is TGTGCCAGCAGTGAAAGGCGGTCAGGGCTTGGGGAAAAACTGTTTTTT. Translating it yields CASSERRSGLGEKLFF. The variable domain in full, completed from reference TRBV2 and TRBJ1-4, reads EPEVTQTPSHQVTQMGQEVILRCVPISNHLYFYWYRQILGQKVEFLVSFYNNEISEKSEIFDDQFSVERPDGSNFTLKIRSTKLEDSAMYFCASSERRSGLGEKLFFGSGTQLSVL.

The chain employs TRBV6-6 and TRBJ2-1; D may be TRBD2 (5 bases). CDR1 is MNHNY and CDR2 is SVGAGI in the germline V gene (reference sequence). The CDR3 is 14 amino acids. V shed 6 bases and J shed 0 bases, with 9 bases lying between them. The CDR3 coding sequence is TGTGCCAGCAGCAAGCGGAGCTCCTACAATGAGCAGTTCTTC. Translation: CASSKRSSYNEQFF.

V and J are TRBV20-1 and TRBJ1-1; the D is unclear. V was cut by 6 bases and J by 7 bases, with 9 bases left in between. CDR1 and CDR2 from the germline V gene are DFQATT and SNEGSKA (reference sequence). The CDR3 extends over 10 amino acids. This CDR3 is CSARGDEAFF. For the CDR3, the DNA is TGCAGTGCCCGAGGCGATGAAGCTTTCTTT.

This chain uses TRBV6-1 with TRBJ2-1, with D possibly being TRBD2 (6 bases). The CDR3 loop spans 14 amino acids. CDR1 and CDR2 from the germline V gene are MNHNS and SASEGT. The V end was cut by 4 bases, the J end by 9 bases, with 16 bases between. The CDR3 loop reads CASSVGRTTGEQFF. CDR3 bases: TGTGCCAGCAGTGTTGGGAGGACGACCGGTGAGCAGTTCTTC.

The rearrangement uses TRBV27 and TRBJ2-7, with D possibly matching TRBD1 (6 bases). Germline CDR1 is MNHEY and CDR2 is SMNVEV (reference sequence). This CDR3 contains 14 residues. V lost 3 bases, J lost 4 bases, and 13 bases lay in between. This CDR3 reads CASSFSGRGYEQYF. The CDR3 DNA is TGTGCCAGCAGTTTCAGTGGCAGGGGTTACGAGCAGTACTTC.

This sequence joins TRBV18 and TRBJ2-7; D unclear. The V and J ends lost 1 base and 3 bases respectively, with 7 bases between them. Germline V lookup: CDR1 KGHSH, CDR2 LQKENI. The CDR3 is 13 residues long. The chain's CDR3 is CASSPHKDYEQYF. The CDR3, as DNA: TGTGCCAGCTCACCACACAAAGACTACGAGCAGTACTTC.

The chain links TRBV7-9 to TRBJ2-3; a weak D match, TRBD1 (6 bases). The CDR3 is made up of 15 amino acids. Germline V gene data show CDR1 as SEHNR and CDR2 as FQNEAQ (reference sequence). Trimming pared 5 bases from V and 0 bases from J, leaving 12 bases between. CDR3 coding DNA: TGTGCCAGCAGCCCCCAGGGGTCAAGCACAGATACGCAGTATTTT. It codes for CASSPQGSSTDTQYF.